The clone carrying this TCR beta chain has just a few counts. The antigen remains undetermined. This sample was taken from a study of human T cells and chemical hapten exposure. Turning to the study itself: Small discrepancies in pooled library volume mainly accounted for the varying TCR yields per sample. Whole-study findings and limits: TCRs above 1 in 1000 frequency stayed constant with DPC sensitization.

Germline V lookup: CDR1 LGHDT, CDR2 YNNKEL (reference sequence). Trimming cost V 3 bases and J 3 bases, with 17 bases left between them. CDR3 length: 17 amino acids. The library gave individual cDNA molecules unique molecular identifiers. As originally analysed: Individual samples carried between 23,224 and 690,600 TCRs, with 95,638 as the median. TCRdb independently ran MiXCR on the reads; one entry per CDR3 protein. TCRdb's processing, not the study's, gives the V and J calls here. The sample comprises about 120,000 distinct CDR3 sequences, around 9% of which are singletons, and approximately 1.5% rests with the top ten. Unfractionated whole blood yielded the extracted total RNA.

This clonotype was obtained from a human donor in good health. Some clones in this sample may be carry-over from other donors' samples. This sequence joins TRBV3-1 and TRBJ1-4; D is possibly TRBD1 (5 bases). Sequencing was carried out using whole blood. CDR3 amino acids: CASSQGRAGFANEKLFF. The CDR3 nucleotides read TGTGCCAGCAGCCAGGGGCGGGCAGGGTTCGCTAATGAAAAACTGTTTTTT.